The text below deals with one T cell receptor beta chain. The target antigen is unknown. This entry belongs to a study of cytomegalovirus exposure and HLA in healthy donors. Study observations and caveats: There were approximately 150 TCR beta chains listed as cytomegalovirus-associated. Subsequent analysis of the 120 or so validation repertoires found a tendency for first-cohort TCR clusters to co-occur. Most TCR sequences were seen very rarely across donors, but some public TCRs occurred in many.

The validation cohort, a group of 90 to 150 subjects, included the donors and was separate from the roughly 670-subject first cohort. Sequencing used immunoSEQ multiplex PCR; TCRdb keeps in-frame clones, though not all of them. The sample records around 250,000 clones, roughly 89% being singletons. CDR3 length equals 14 residues. Per the germline V gene, CDR1 is SGHDN and CDR2 is FVKESK. Trimming stripped 4 bases from V and 4 bases from J, with 11 bases between. The chain joins TRBV14 to TRBJ1-3; D gene uncertain. The sequence was obtained from a woman between 18 and 29 years old in good health and CMV-seronegative. Sequencing input: PBMCs. CDR3 coding DNA: TGTGCCAGCAGCCCACTGACAAGGGGAAACACCATATATTTT. Encoded protein: CASSPLTRGNTIYF. The full variable domain, in which reference TRBV14 and TRBJ1-3 provide the parts outside the CDR3, is EAGVTQFPSHSVIEKGQTVTLRCDPISGHDNLYWYRRVMGKEIKFLLHFVKESKQDESGMPNNRFLAERTGGTYSTLKVQPAELEDSGVYFCASSPLTRGNTIYFGEGSWLTVV.